This T cell receptor beta chain was found in a study of T cell repertoires in cytomegalovirus infection. On the study more broadly: Recently identified HLA-C-restricted CMV epitopes and well-studied HLA-B-restricted CMV epitopes were used by the study. Through public TCR beta signatures, both CMV infection and matching HLA type were indicated.

MiXCR was run by TCRdb on the reads, yielding one entry per CDR3 protein. The sample has about 920,000 distinct CDR3 sequences, around 30% seen once; the top ten hold about 14%. The CDR3 is 14 residues long. Germline-derived CDR1 and CDR2 are MRHNA and SNTAGT. V lost 2 bases and J 6 bases, leaving 11 bases between the germline ends. A note on this clonotype: The antigen remains undetermined.

Study-level results: The response measured ex vivo was dominated by TCR beta clonotypes (HLA-C-restricted and CMV-specific).

Sample: cultured CD8+ T cells from PBMCs, taken from culture after CMV antigen stimulation. The TCR comes from a human donor in good health (CMV status not recorded). Some clones in this sample may be carry-over from other donors' samples. This rearrangement joins TRBV6-4 to TRBJ2-1; D perhaps matches TRBD2 (5 bases). CDR3 in amino acids: CASSDPREGNEQFF. In DNA form, the CDR3 reads TGTGCCAGCAGTGACCCCCGGGAAGGCAATGAGCAGTTCTTC.